This TCR beta chain was sequenced during a study of T cell responses to AZD1222 COVID-19 vaccine. Using immunoSEQ multiplex PCR, the repertoire was profiled, and TCRdb retains in-frame clones only, with some absent. The profile shows tens of thousands of clones, 86% of them singletons. In germline, CDR1 is LNHDA, CDR2 SQIVND (reference sequence). Trimming left V 1 base short and J 4 bases short, with 5 bases between. The CDR3 runs to 13 residues. The sequence was collected from an adult who received the AZD1222 COVID-19 vaccine. Sample: peripheral blood, taken 28 days after the second AZD1222 dose. The J gene is TRBJ1-5, the V gene TRBV19; D gene ambiguous. DNA for the CDR3: TGTGCCAGTAGTATAGGGGTTAATCAGCCCCAGCATTTT. Protein sequence: CASSIGVNQPQHF. Filled out from reference TRBV19 and TRBJ1-5, the complete variable domain reads DGGITQSPKYLFRKEGQNVTLSCEQNLNHDAMYWYRQDPGQGLRLIYYSQIVNDFQKGDIAEGYSVSREKKESFPLTVTSAQKNPTAFYLCASSIGVNQPQHFGDGTRLSIL.